One and the same sample provided the 25 T cell receptor beta chains below, sequenced in a study of T cells in lung cancer brain metastases. This table comes from immunoSEQ multiplex PCR, and its TCRdb copy is limited to in-frame clones, with some not included. The data hold roughly 4,400 clones, with 87% observed a single time. Sequenced material: tumor tissue from the primary lung tumor. The receptors originated from a woman aged 45-60 years with non-small cell lung cancer.

Comment on this clone: An end of the junction differs from the germline gene, which may be a read error. V gene TRBV4-1 combines with J gene TRBJ1-2; possibly TRBD1 for D (6 bases). This CDR3 comprises 16 residues. Per the germline V gene, CDR1 is MGHRA and CDR2 is YSYEKL. The CDR3 nucleotides read TGCGCCAACAGCCTAAGACTTGGACAGTCGATTTATGGCTACACCTTC. This translates into CANSLRLGQSIYGYTF.

DNA for the CDR3: TGTGCCAGCTCCCCTGGACAGGCCCGACCGGAGGGTGAAAAACTGTTTTTT. This translates into CASSPGQARPEGEKLFF. The chain carries TRBV18 and TRBJ1-4; 7 bases align to TRBD1. Germline V gene sequence: CDR1 KGHSH, CDR2 LQKENI. V was pared by 6 bases and J by 7 bases, with 17 bases of the junction left unmatched. This CDR3 region has 17 residues.

The chain uses TRBV6-5 and TRBJ1-5; the D gene is possibly TRBD1 (6 bases). Germline CDR1 and CDR2: MNHEY and SVGAGI. Deletions cut 4 bases from V and 7 bases from J, with 20 bases between. The CDR3 loop spans 16 amino acids. The CDR3 reads CASSSLGGAVEQPQHF. The CDR3 coding sequence is TGTGCCAGCAGTTCCCTAGGGGGGGCGGTAGAACAGCCCCAGCATTTT.

V and J are TRBV11-1 and TRBJ2-1, with 8 bases identical to TRBD2. J gave up 7 bases and V 2 bases, and 10 bases lay outside the gene matches. The germline CDR1 and CDR2 sequences are SGHAT and FQDESV (reference sequence). The CDR3 loop spans 16 amino acids. The CDR3 region is CASSLSAGVVTNEQFF. The DNA of the CDR3 is TGTGCCAGCAGCTTATCAGCGGGAGTTGTTACGAATGAGCAGTTCTTC.

The CDR3 reads CASTHWGGAQQPQHF. The CDR3, as DNA: TGTGCCAGTACCCACTGGGGGGGGGCCCAACAGCCCCAGCATTTT. The gene calls are TRBV19 and TRBJ1-5; tentatively, D is TRBD1 (6 bases). The length of the CDR3 is 15 residues. V shed 7 bases and J shed 7 bases, with 20 bases lying between them. Germline V lookup: CDR1 LNHDA, CDR2 SQIVND (reference sequence).

This rearrangement joins TRBV5-1 to TRBJ2-6; TRBD1 matches 8 bases. The CDR3 is 17 amino acids. V shed 5 bases, J shed 0 bases, and the junction held 7 bases outside the gene matches. Looked up from germline, CDR1 is SGHRS and CDR2 is YFSETQ. CDR3 in amino acids: CASSRDRPNSGANVLTF. In nucleotides, the CDR3 is TGCGCCAGCAGTAGGGACAGGCCTAACTCTGGGGCCAACGTCCTGACTTTC.

This clone was counted a single time. The chain joins TRBV6-6 to TRBJ1-2; 10 bases map to TRBD1. This CDR3 is built from 14 residues. In germline, CDR1 is MNHNY, CDR2 SVGAGI (reference sequence). V was clipped by 3 bases and J by 8 bases; unmatched bases: 6. DNA for the CDR3: TGTGCCAGCAGTTATCGACAGGGGGCTCGGGGCTACACCTTC. Its protein is CASSYRQGARGYTF.

V usage is TRBV7-3 and J usage is TRBJ2-1; D perhaps matches TRBD1 (5 bases). The CDR3 runs to 14 residues. Trimming pared 4 bases from V and 8 bases from J, leaving 15 bases between. In germline, CDR1 is SGHTA, CDR2 FQGTGA. DNA for the CDR3: TGTGCCAGCAGCTCACGGCAGGGTTGGGATGAGCAGTTCTTC. This translates into CASSSRQGWDEQFF. Combining the CDR3 with reference TRBV7-3 and TRBJ2-1 gives the whole variable domain GAGVSQTPSNKVTEKGKYVELRCDPISGHTALYWYRQSLGQGPEFLIYFQGTGAADDSGLPNDRFFAVRPEGSVSTLKIQRTERGDSAVYLCASSSRQGWDEQFFGPGTRLTVL.

This chain joins TRBV18 and TRBJ1-1; D gene unclear. The V gene lost 1 base and the J gene lost 5 bases, with 5 bases spanning the gap. The CDR3 covers 12 residues. Germline V gene lookup returns CDR1 KGHSH and CDR2 LQKENI. In nucleotides, the CDR3 is TGTGCCAGCTCACCACGAAGGACTGAAGCTTTCTTT. It yields the protein CASSPRRTEAFF. Based on the CDR3 plus reference TRBV18 and TRBJ1-1, the full variable domain is NAGVMQNPRHLVRRRGQEARLRCSPMKGHSHVYWYRQLPEEGLKFMVYLQKENIIDESGMPKERFSAEFPKEGPSILRIQQVVRGDSAAYFCASSPRRTEAFFGQGTRLTVV.

The chain recombines TRBV14 with TRBJ2-3; perhaps TRBD1 as D (6 bases). V was clipped by 5 bases and J by 2 bases, with 14 bases between them. Germline CDR1 and CDR2: SGHDN and FVKESK. The CDR3 is 15 residues long. This CDR3 reads CASSSDSFFTDTQYF. CDR3 sequence (DNA): TGTGCCAGCAGCTCGGACAGTTTCTTCACAGATACGCAGTATTTT. The full variable domain, with the rest looked up from reference TRBV14 and TRBJ2-3, is EAGVTQFPSHSVIEKGQTVTLRCDPISGHDNLYWYRRVMGKEIKFLLHFVKESKQDESGMPNNRFLAERTGGTYSTLKVQPAELEDSGVYFCASSSDSFFTDTQYFGPGTRLTVL.

This clone was seen only a few times. The CDR3 nucleotides read TGTGCCAGCAGACCCGGGACCCCGGGGAATGAGCAGTTCTTC. Protein product: CASRPGTPGNEQFF. The rearrangement links TRBV27 to TRBJ2-1; D could derive from TRBD1 or TRBD2 (5 bases each). V lost 6 bases and J lost 7, with 16 bases in between. The germline V gene has CDR1 MNHEY and CDR2 SMNVEV (reference sequence). This CDR3 region has 14 residues.

V gene TRBV11-3 combines with J gene TRBJ1-1; 7 nucleotides line up with TRBD1. CDR3 length: 15 amino acids. Germline assignment: CDR1 SGHNT and CDR2 YENEEA. V gave up 2 bases and J gave up 1 base; unmatched junction bases: 4. Written as DNA, the CDR3 is TGTGCCAGCAGCTTACAGGGGGGGCAGAACACTGAAGCTTTCTTT. Amino acids: CASSLQGGQNTEAFF. The full variable domain, with the rest looked up from reference TRBV11-3 and TRBJ1-1, is EAGVVQSPRYKIIEKKQPVAFWCNPISGHNTLYWYLQNLGQGPELLIRYENEEAVDDSQLPKDRFSAERLKGVDSTLKIQPAELGDSAVYLCASSLQGGQNTEAFFGQGTRLTVV.

This clone was recorded once. This chain links TRBV14 with TRBJ2-6; D may correspond to TRBD1 or TRBD2 (6 bases each). The CDR3 covers 16 residues. Between the trimmed V and J ends, which lost 4 bases and 0 bases, there was a span of 10 bases. Germline assignment: CDR1 SGHDN and CDR2 FVKESK. The CDR3 DNA sequence: TGTGCCAGCAGCCTAGGGGGGTACTCTGGGGCCAACGTCCTGACTTTC. This sequence encodes CASSLGGYSGANVLTF.

The chain links TRBV5-6 to TRBJ2-7; no clear D gene. Trimming took off 7 bases at V and 3 bases at J, with 17 bases between the two ends. CDR1 is SGHDT, CDR2 YYEEEE, per germline. The CDR3 loop spans 14 amino acids. CDR3 sequence: CASSKIDSIYEQYV. The DNA of the CDR3 is TGTGCCAGCTCGAAGATAGATTCGATCTACGAGCAGTACGTC.

The chain carries TRBV18 and TRBJ1-3; the D is unclear. V dropped 7 bases and J dropped 4 bases, with 17 bases sitting between them. The CDR3 has 15 residues. CDR1 is KGHSH, CDR2 LQKENI, per germline. The CDR3 sequence: CASFASTSSGNTIYF. DNA for the CDR3: TGTGCCAGCTTTGCCAGTACCTCGTCCGGAAACACCATATATTTT.

This chain connects TRBV9 to TRBJ1-2; TRBD1 is a possible D gene (6 bases). Trimming removed 3 bases at V and 7 bases at J, with 16 bases between. This CDR3 is built from 14 residues. Germline CDR1 and CDR2: SGDLS and YYNGEE. As DNA, the CDR3 is TGTGCCAGCAGCGGCGGGGGGCCCGCACGTGGCTACACCTTC. Amino acid sequence: CASSGGGPARGYTF.

The chain couples TRBV6-1 to TRBJ2-7; D unresolved. The length of the CDR3 is 16 residues. Germline V gene lookup returns CDR1 MNHNS and CDR2 SASEGT. Trimming left V 0 bases short and J 1 base short, with 13 bases between. The CDR3 loop reads CASSEALQAGSYEQYV. The DNA for the CDR3 is TGTGCCAGCAGTGAAGCGCTCCAAGCCGGGTCCTACGAGCAGTACGTC.

The J gene is TRBJ1-1, the V gene TRBV5-4; no clear D gene. The CDR3 runs 13 residues. Trimming removed 4 bases at V and 2 bases at J, with 9 bases between. The germline CDR1 and CDR2 sequences are SGHNT and YYREEE (reference sequence). The CDR3 loop reads CASSVDLNTEAFF. CDR3 coding DNA: TGTGCCAGCAGCGTTGACCTTAACACTGAAGCTTTCTTT.

The rearrangement joins TRBV29-1 to TRBJ2-3, with TRBD2 identical over 7 bases. The CDR3 has 15 residues. Germline assignment: CDR1 SQVTM and CDR2 ANQGSEA. J was trimmed by 2 bases and V by 3 bases; bases with no gene match: 8. CDR3 coding DNA: TGCAGCGTTGATTCTCCAAGACTAGCCACAGATACGCAGTATTTT. Its translation is CSVDSPRLATDTQYF.

In nucleotides, the CDR3 is TGTGCCAGTATGGATTTAAGGGGGGGGCCAGGGGCCCAGTACTTC. Amino acids: CASMDLRGGPGAQYF. The genes are TRBV19 and TRBJ2-5; perhaps TRBD2 as D (7 bases). CDR3 length: 15 amino acids. Trimming removed 7 bases from V and 9 bases from J, with 24 bases in between. Per the germline V gene, CDR1 is LNHDA and CDR2 is SQIVND (reference sequence).

CDR3 coding DNA: TGCGCCAGCAGCGATTCTCCGACTAGTCCAGATACGCAGTATTTT. Its translation is CASSDSPTSPDTQYF. The gene calls are TRBV5-1 and TRBJ2-3; D might be TRBD2 (6 bases). Germline lookup yields CDR1 SGHRS and CDR2 YFSETQ. The ends were cut back, 4 bases at V and 4 bases at J, with 16 bases in the middle. This CDR3 has 15 amino acids.

Concerning this clone: Other DNA variants within this sample encode the same CDR3. CDR3 amino acids: CASRPQGVGELFF. CDR3 DNA sequence: TGTGCCAGCAGACCTCAAGGGGTAGGGGAGCTGTTTTTT. The rearrangement uses TRBV6-6 and TRBJ2-2; possibly TRBD1 for D (5 bases). CDR3 length: 13 amino acids. Germline loops: CDR1 MNHNY, CDR2 SVGAGI (reference sequence). The germline V and J ends were trimmed by 6 bases and 8 bases, with 13 bases remaining between them.

The rearrangement joins TRBV29-1 to TRBJ2-3; D is undetermined. V lost 1 base to trimming and J lost 2 bases, with 4 bases between them. CDR1 and CDR2 from the germline V gene are SQVTM and ANQGSEA. This CDR3 comprises 12 residues. CDR3 DNA sequence: TGCAGCGTTGAAGCGAACACAGATACGCAGTATTTT. This sequence encodes CSVEANTDTQYF.

CDR3 amino acids: CASSSTNRGTEAFF. CDR3 sequence (DNA): TGTGCCAGCAGCTCCACTAACCGGGGCACTGAAGCTTTCTTT. V and J are TRBV7-8 and TRBJ1-1, with D hard to call. This CDR3 spans 14 amino acids. Germline CDR1 reads SGHVS; CDR2 reads FQNEAQ. V lost 4 bases to trimming and J lost 4 bases, with 13 bases between them. Using reference TRBV7-8 and TRBJ1-1 for the parts outside the CDR3, the full variable domain is GAGVSQSPRYKVAKRGQDVALRCDPISGHVSLFWYQQALGQGPEFLTYFQNEAQLDKSGLPSDRFFAERPEGSVSTLKIQRTQQEDSAVYLCASSSTNRGTEAFFGQGTRLTVV.

The chain couples TRBV7-6 to TRBJ2-3; the match to TRBD2 covers 9 bases. The CDR3 extends over 16 amino acids. After removal of 5 bases from V and 4 bases from J, the junction contained 10 bases not matched to a gene. Germline CDR1 SGHVS, CDR2 FNYEAQ. Here the CDR3 reads CASSLQPSGTADTQYF. The DNA of the CDR3 is TGTGCCAGCAGCCTCCAGCCTAGCGGGACCGCAGATACGCAGTATTTT. The whole variable domain, filled in from reference TRBV7-6 and TRBJ2-3, reads GAGVSQSPRYKVTKRGQDVALRCDPISGHVSLYWYRQALGQGPEFLTYFNYEAQQDKSGLPNDRFSAERPEGSISTLTIQRTEQRDSAMYRCASSLQPSGTADTQYFGPGTRLTVL.